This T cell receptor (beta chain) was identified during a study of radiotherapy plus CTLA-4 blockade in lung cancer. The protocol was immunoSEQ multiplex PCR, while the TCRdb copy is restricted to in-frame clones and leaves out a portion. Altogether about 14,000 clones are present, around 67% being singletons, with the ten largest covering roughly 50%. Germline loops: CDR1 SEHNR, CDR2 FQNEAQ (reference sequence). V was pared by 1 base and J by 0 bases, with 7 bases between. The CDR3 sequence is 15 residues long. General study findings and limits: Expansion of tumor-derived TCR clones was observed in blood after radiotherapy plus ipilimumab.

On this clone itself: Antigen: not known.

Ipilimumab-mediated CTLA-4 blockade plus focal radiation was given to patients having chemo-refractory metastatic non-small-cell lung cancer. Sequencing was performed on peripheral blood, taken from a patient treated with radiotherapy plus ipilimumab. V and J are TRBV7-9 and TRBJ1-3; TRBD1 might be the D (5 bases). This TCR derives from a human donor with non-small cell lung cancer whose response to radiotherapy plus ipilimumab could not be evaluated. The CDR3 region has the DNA TGTGCCAGCAGCTTAGGACAGCACTCTGGAAACACCATATATTTT. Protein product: CASSLGQHSGNTIYF.